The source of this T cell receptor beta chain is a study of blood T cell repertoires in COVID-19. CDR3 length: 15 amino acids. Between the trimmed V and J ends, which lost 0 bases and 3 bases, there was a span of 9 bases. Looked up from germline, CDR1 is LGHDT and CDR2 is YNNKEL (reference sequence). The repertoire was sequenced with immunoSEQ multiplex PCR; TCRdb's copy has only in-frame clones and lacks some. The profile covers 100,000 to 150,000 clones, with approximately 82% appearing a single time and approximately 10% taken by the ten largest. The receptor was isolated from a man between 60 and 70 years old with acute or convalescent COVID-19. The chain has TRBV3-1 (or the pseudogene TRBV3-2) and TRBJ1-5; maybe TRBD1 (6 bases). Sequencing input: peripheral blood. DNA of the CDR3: TGTGCCAGCAGCCAAGATGGGGGGGCCAATCAGCCCCAGCATTTT. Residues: CASSQDGGANQPQHF.